These 21 T cell receptor beta chains were all obtained from the same sample, sequenced in a study of cytomegalovirus exposure and HLA in healthy donors. PCR was performed using 60 Vbeta and 13 Jbeta primers. Some clones are missing from TCRdb's copy, which holds only in-frame ones; the method was immunoSEQ multiplex PCR. The sample includes 150,000 to 200,000 clones, over 75% of them seen just once. The specimen was PBMCs. The source of these receptors is a man between 18 and 35 years old in good health and CMV-seronegative.

The chain has TRBV4-3 and TRBJ2-7, with TRBD2 as a possible D gene (5 bases). V lost 0 bases to trimming and J lost 3 bases, with 12 bases between them. The germline V gene encodes CDR1 LGHNA and CDR2 YSLEER. The CDR3 is made up of 15 amino acids. For the CDR3, the DNA is TGCGCCAGCAGCCAAGATCGGGGTAGCGACTACGAGCAGTACTTC. This translates into CASSQDRGSDYEQYF.

This chain connects TRBV9 to TRBJ2-5, with D perhaps TRBD2 (6 bases). V dropped 1 base and J dropped 0 bases, with 7 bases sitting between them. Germline CDR1 SGDLS, CDR2 YYNGEE. There are 14 residues in the CDR3. The CDR3 region has the DNA TGTGCCAGCAGCGTATGGGGGGACCAAGAGACCCAGTACTTC. Encoded protein: CASSVWGDQETQYF.

This clone was recorded once. In the same sample, other DNA sequences code for this CDR3. J is TRBJ1-1 and V is TRBV5-1; tentatively, D is TRBD1 (5 bases). The CDR3 spans 15 residues. CDR1 is SGHRS, CDR2 YFSETQ, per germline. Trimming stripped 0 bases from V and 1 base from J, with 10 bases between. CDR3 in DNA: TGCGCCAGCAGCTTGGATCAGGGCGCGAACACTGAAGCTTTCTTT. Translation: CASSLDQGANTEAFF. The whole variable domain, remainder taken from reference TRBV5-1 and TRBJ1-1, is KAGVTQTPRYLIKTRGQQVTLSCSPISGHRSVSWYQQTPGQGLQFLFEYFSETQRNKGNFPGRFSGRQFSNSRSEMNVSTLELGDSALYLCASSLDQGANTEAFFGQGTRLTVV.

The J gene is TRBJ1-1, the V gene TRBV7-9, with D possibly TRBD1 on 5 matching bases. The CDR3 consists of 15 residues. V was shortened by 1 base and J by 2 bases, with 11 bases between the two germline ends. Germline-derived CDR1 and CDR2 are SEHNR and FQNEAQ (reference sequence). The CDR3, as DNA: TGTGCCAGCAGCTTAGGAAAGGGACTCAACACTGAAGCTTTCTTT. This translates into CASSLGKGLNTEAFF.

The CDR3 nucleotides read TGTGCCAGCAGCTCGGGGATTATGAACACTGAAGCTTTCTTT. It yields the protein CASSSGIMNTEAFF. V is TRBV7-9 and J is TRBJ1-1; unclear D gene. V gave up 4 bases and J gave up 0 bases, with 9 bases separating them. The germline V gene encodes CDR1 SEHNR and CDR2 FQNEAQ (reference sequence). The CDR3 is 14 amino acids.

This chain uses TRBV5-1 with TRBJ1-2; 8 bases match TRBD1. Losses at the gene ends were 0 bases for V and 4 bases for J; bases not matched to a gene: 8. The CDR3 contains 16 residues. The germline gives CDR1 SGHRS, CDR2 YFSETQ. For the CDR3, the DNA is TGCGCCAGCAGCTTGGAACCGGGACAGGAAATCTATGGCTACACCTTC. It yields the protein CASSLEPGQEIYGYTF.

V usage is TRBV4-1 and J usage is TRBJ2-7, with 8 bases that match TRBD2. CDR1 MGHRA and CDR2 YSYEKL come from the germline V gene. The CDR3 spans 17 residues. V was pared by 3 bases and J by 5 bases, with 15 bases of the junction left unmatched. CDR3 in DNA: TGCGCCAGCAGCCAGGACGTCGCGGGAGGCTATGGCGACGAGCAGTACTTC. Amino acid sequence: CASSQDVAGGYGDEQYF.

The chain combines TRBV7-9 with TRBJ1-4, with no clear D. CDR3 length equals 14 residues. Germline loops: CDR1 SEHNR, CDR2 FQNEAQ (reference sequence). V was clipped by 3 bases and J by 7 bases, with 12 bases between them. CDR3 nucleotides: TGTGCCAGCAGCTTCCGCGCCGAAACTGAAAAACTGTTTTTT. As protein: CASSFRAETEKLFF.

The chain carries TRBV5-4 and TRBJ1-4; D remains ambiguous. Looked up from germline, CDR1 is SGHNT and CDR2 is YYREEE (reference sequence). With 4 bases removed from V and 7 bases from J, the gap between germline ends came to 17 bases. The CDR3 totals 15 residues. This chain's CDR3 is CASSPDLSRAEKLFF. CDR3 coding DNA: TGTGCCAGCAGCCCGGACTTATCTAGGGCTGAAAAACTGTTTTTT.

This clone was counted once. V gene TRBV11-2 combines with J gene TRBJ1-6, with D hard to call. Deletions cut 0 bases from V and 7 bases from J, with 7 bases between. This CDR3 spans 14 amino acids. Germline-derived CDR1 and CDR2 are SGHAT and FQNNGV. The CDR3, as DNA: TGTGCCAGCAGCTTAGAGGCGCGGAATTCACCCCTCCACTTT. Protein sequence: CASSLEARNSPLHF.

The rearrangement links TRBV6-6 to TRBJ2-7, with 9 bases lining up with TRBD1. V lost 2 bases and J lost 4; bases outside the gene matches: 6. Germline CDR1 reads MNHNY; CDR2 reads SVGAGI (reference sequence). The CDR3 runs to 15 residues. Here the CDR3 reads CASSYGTGSRYEQYF. For the CDR3, the DNA is TGTGCCAGCAGTTACGGGACAGGGAGCCGGTACGAGCAGTACTTC.

V gene TRBV4-2 combines with J gene TRBJ2-3; possibly TRBD2 for D (6 bases). The CDR3 has 15 residues. Germline values: CDR1 LGHNA, CDR2 YNFKEQ. The V end lost 0 bases, the J end lost 1 base, and 8 bases lay between the germline ends. This chain's CDR3 is CASSQDGTRTDTQYF. CDR3 in DNA: TGTGCCAGCAGCCAAGACGGGACTCGCACAGATACGCAGTATTTT.

The chain joins TRBV6-5 to TRBJ2-7; TRBD2 agrees at 7 bases. J lost 4 bases, V lost 6 bases, and 9 bases had no gene match. Germline V CDR1 and CDR2: MNHEY, SVGAGI. This CDR3 region has 14 residues. The CDR3 DNA reads TGTGCCAGCAGCTCAGGACTAGGGGCGTACGAGCAGTACTTC. Amino acids: CASSSGLGAYEQYF.

The table lists this clone with a count of one. This chain connects TRBV30 to TRBJ2-1; 12 positions match TRBD2. The CDR3 contains 15 residues. V lost 0 bases, J lost 8 bases, and 5 bases stayed unmatched. CDR1 and CDR2 (germline): GTSNPN, SVGIG (reference sequence). The CDR3, as DNA: TGTGCCTGGAGTGTAAAGGGGACTAGCGGGCATGAGCAGTTCTTC. Translating gives CAWSVKGTSGHEQFF.

The V and J genes are TRBV7-9 and TRBJ1-5; TRBD1 matches 8 bases. The CDR3 loop spans 16 amino acids. Trimming at V came to 4 bases and at J to 7 bases, leaving 12 bases not matched to a gene. CDR1 SEHNR and CDR2 FQNEAQ come from the germline V gene (reference sequence). The CDR3 here is CASSYISRGRMQPQHF. The CDR3 DNA is TGTGCCAGCAGCTACATATCCAGGGGGCGGATGCAGCCCCAGCATTTT.

This clone was found a few times. The chain couples TRBV10-3 to TRBJ1-2; TRBD1 aligns across 9 bases. V gave up 7 bases and J gave up 2 bases; unmatched junction bases: 5. Germline V gene lookup returns CDR1 ENHRY and CDR2 SYGVKD. CDR3 length: 14 residues. The CDR3 sequence is CAINHGTGNYGYTF. In nucleotides, the CDR3 is TGTGCCATCAACCATGGGACAGGGAACTATGGCTACACCTTC.

V usage is TRBV5-1 and J usage is TRBJ1-1; tentative D call: TRBD1 (6 bases). The V gene's germline CDR1 is SGHRS and CDR2 YFSETQ. The CDR3 has 14 residues. With 4 bases removed from V and 1 base from J, the gap between germline ends came to 11 bases. The CDR3 coding sequence is TGCGCCAGCAGCCGAACACAGGGGAACACTGAAGCTTTCTTT. This encodes CASSRTQGNTEAFF.

The chain combines TRBV4-1 with TRBJ2-1; 9 nucleotides line up with TRBD2. The CDR3 contains 15 residues. Germline trimming cut 4 bases from V and 8 bases from J; bases unmatched to any gene: 9. Germline V gene lookup returns CDR1 MGHRA and CDR2 YSYEKL. CDR3 coding DNA: TGCGCCAGCAGCCTCCATCGGCGGGAGGGCCATGAGCAGTTCTTC. Its protein product is CASSLHRREGHEQFF.

The gene calls are TRBV15 and TRBJ1-2; TRBD1 is a possible D gene (5 bases). This CDR3 comprises 15 residues. Trimming took 5 bases from V and 0 from J, leaving 13 bases between them. Germline CDR1 is LNHNV and CDR2 is YYDKDF (reference sequence). The CDR3 is CATSGTGPANYGYTF. CDR3 DNA sequence: TGTGCCACCAGCGGAACAGGCCCTGCTAACTATGGCTACACCTTC. Full variable domain (rest looked up from reference TRBV15 and TRBJ1-2): DAMVIQNPRYQVTQFGKPVTLSCSQTLNHNVMYWYQQKSSQAPKLLFHYYDKDFNNEADTPDNFQSRRPNTSFCFLDIRSPGLGDTAMYLCATSGTGPANYGYTFGSGTRLTVV.

The chain employs TRBV9 and TRBJ1-6; 7 bases agree with TRBD1. The CDR3 is 15 residues long. V lost 2 bases to trimming and J lost 7 bases; unmatched junction nucleotides: 6. Germline CDR1 reads SGDLS; CDR2 reads YYNGEE. CDR3 nucleotide sequence: TGTGCCAGCAGCGTTACGACAGGGAAGAATTCACCCCTCCACTTT. Amino acids: CASSVTTGKNSPLHF.

J is TRBJ1-4 and V is TRBV15; D remains ambiguous. V was trimmed by 1 base and J by 0 bases, leaving 6 bases between them. Germline V gene data show CDR1 as LNHNV and CDR2 as YYDKDF (reference sequence). The CDR3 spans 15 residues. CDR3 loop: CATSRGQPTNEKLFF. Written as DNA, the CDR3 is TGTGCCACCAGCAGAGGACAACCAACTAATGAAAAACTGTTTTTT.